This TCR beta chain was identified in a study of CD8+ T cells in alopecia areata. Trimming cost V 4 bases and J 5 bases; bases outside gene matches: 0. Germline V lookup: CDR1 GTSNPN, CDR2 SVGIG (reference sequence). The CDR3 runs to 11 residues. In its sample, this clone was seen once. Its antigen is not identified. Treatment given: oral pan-JAK inhibitor, 5-10 mg twice daily. Isolated RNA was reverse transcribed into cDNA used as the sequencing template. The assay was immunoSEQ multiplex PCR, and TCRdb's table has in-frame clones only and misses some. The sample records around 120,000 clones, around 60% being singletons. Study-level findings and limits: Lesional scalp, especially alopecia totalis/universalis, showed higher clonality than normal scalp.

The chain couples TRBV30 to TRBJ2-3; 7 bases fit TRBD2. This specimen consisted of CD4+ T cells sorted from blood, obtained at week 4, from a patient treated with tofacitinib. This receptor was identified in a human donor with alopecia areata. CDR3 nucleotides: TGTGCCTGGACTAGCGGAGATACGCAGTATTTT. Translation: CAWTSGDTQYF.